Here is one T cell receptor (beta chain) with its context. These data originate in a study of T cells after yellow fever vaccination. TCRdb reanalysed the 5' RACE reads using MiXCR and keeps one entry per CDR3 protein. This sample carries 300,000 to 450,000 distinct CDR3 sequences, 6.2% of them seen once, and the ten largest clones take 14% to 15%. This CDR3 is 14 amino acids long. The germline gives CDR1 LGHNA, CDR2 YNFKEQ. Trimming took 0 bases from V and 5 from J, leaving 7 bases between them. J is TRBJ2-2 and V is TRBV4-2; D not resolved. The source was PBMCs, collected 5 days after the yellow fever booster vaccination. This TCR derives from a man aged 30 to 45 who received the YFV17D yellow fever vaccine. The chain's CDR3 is CASSQDQITGELFF. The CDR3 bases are TGTGCCAGCAGCCAAGATCAAATAACCGGGGAGCTGTTTTTT.